This T cell receptor (beta chain) was sequenced in a study of blood T cell repertoires in COVID-19 (dated by TCRdb to the early 2020s). At the level of the whole study: Samples covering the acute and convalescent phases of COVID-19 were provided by collaborators in the United States, Italy and Spain. The prospective study material was composed of cDNA or gDNA derived from T cells, B-cell-depleted T cells, or PBMCs. The dataset comprised deeply sampled blood TCRbeta repertoires from subjects exposed to, actively infected with, or recovered from COVID-19. The repertoires were made available in a free public database intended to serve as a resource for research on the immune response to SARS-CoV-2. Samples came from the ongoing ImmuneRACE study (first 160 participants) plus 1,254 subjects from 6 global collaborators. Nearly every sample came with metadata listing a de-identified subject ID, COVID-19 status, age in years and sex. Where available, HLA class I and class II types were obtained from metadata supplied by the sample provider rather than from assay-based typing.

The collaborating institutions used their own protocols to collect whole blood in K2EDTA tubes. For TCRbeta analysis, collaborators shipped samples as frozen whole blood, isolated PBMCs, or DNA extracted from either of those sample types. Here is what the overall study found, with its caveats: The amount of clinical and demographic metadata varied by source and participant and was provided uncurated.

This clone was observed a few times. No cognate antigen has been identified for it. No base-level quality is on record; no much larger clone is a single base apart. The immunoSEQ Assay, a bias-controlled multiplex PCR, was used to amplify TCRbeta CDR3 regions from genomic DNA. Under the source paper's analysis protocol: The number of nucleated cells in each sample was estimated from the amplification of reference gene primers within the assay. To quantify the absolute abundance of each unique TCRbeta CDR3 rearrangement, sequence reads were collapsed and filtered. For each sample, productive Simpson clonality was calculated as the square root of Simpson's diversity index across productive rearrangements. TCRdb took this table from immuneACCESS and kept in-frame rearrangements with V and J called. Such tables lack part of the clones; where checked against another copy, unresolved V genes explain under half of the gap, and the rest is unexplained. The V and J calls and clone size are taken from that table; D and trimming were inferred from the DNA. This sample lists about 26,000 clones; approximately 70% were detected once. Of the sample, approximately 7% is held by the ten largest clones.

Taken from cysteine to phenylalanine, the CDR3 has 16 residues. CDR3 DNA is the only sequence kept; it has 48 bases, read in frame from the first base. V is cut back by 4 bases and J by 6 bases, with 8 bases in the junction unmatched. CDR1 and CDR2, looked up from the germline V gene, are SGHDT and YYEEEE. The sequenced material came from peripheral blood. The receptor was derived from a man between 60 and 70 years old with active or convalescent COVID-19. The sequence joins TRBV5-6 to TRBJ2-7, with 15 bases in between that match TRBD2. The CDR3 reads CASSRAGLAGGPEQYF. The nucleotides are TGTGCCAGCAGCAGGGCGGGACTAGCGGGAGGCCCCGAGCAGTACTTC.